This T cell receptor beta chain was sequenced for a study of CD8+CD57+ T cells in acquired aplastic anemia. Study-wide background: Sorted CD4+ and CD8+ cells gave an average of around 3.1 ug of DNA. Findings and limits, study-wide: Any difference that existed in CD8+ Simpson's diversity between patients and controls was not significant. Around 30 sequences, all CD8+ CDR3, were shared between patients and controls.

Trimming pared 7 bases from V and 4 bases from J, leaving 16 bases between. There are 14 residues in the CDR3. Germline V gene lookup returns CDR1 LNHDA and CDR2 SQIVND (reference sequence). Genomic DNA, the template, was used for profiling of the TCR beta VDJ and CDR3. TCRdb ran MiXCR on the reads and lists one entry per CDR3 protein. This repertoire shows about 180,000 distinct CDR3 sequences, roughly three fifths found once; its top ten account for about 39%. An expansion of CD8+CD57+ cells by flow cytometry had been shown in patients chosen for sequencing. At the time of blood sampling, patients had not yet received any therapy. This clonotype came up many times. The antigen remains undetermined.

Input material: sorted CD4+, CD8+, or CD8+CD57+ T cells (not recorded which) from PBMCs. The chain combines TRBV19 with TRBJ1-2, with D perhaps matching TRBD1 (5 bases). The clonotype originates from a human donor with aplastic anemia. DNA of the CDR3: TGTGCCAGTATCATCGGAGGGGCCCCCTATGGCTACACCTTC. Translating it yields CASIIGGAPYGYTF.